The clone carrying this T cell receptor beta chain was found a few times. The antigen is undetermined. This sample also contains other DNA sequences that code for the same CDR3. Extracted RNA was reverse transcribed, and the resulting cDNA served as sequencing template. Generated by immunoSEQ multiplex PCR, the TCRdb table keeps only in-frame clones and is missing some. In the table there are about 200,000 clones, around two fifths of which are singletons. This sample is part of a study of CD8+ T cells in alopecia areata. Study as a whole: At a dose of 5 to 10 mg twice daily, oral tofacitinib was given to treated patients. For treated patients, severity scores reflected the percentage of scalp area affected.

Study findings and constraints: Clonality in the scalp and expanded CD8+ clones ranked among the top 100 were significantly decreased by tofacitinib. Just one nonresponder means the tie between baseline CD8+ expansion and response stays uncertain.

Treatment specified: oral pan-JAK inhibitor, 5-10 mg twice daily. The TCR sequence derives from a human donor with alopecia areata. Material: CD4+ T cells sorted from blood, obtained between weeks 30 and 35, from a patient treated with tofacitinib.

CDR3 in DNA: TGTGCCAGCAGAGCCGGGACAGGGGGTTCACCCCTCCACTTT. Translated: CASRAGTGGSPLHF. The chain employs TRBV6-5 and TRBJ1-6, with 11 bases fitting TRBD1. The CDR3 runs 14 residues. CDR1 is MNHEY and CDR2 is SVGAGI in the germline V gene. V dropped 6 bases and J dropped 9; count of bases not matched to a gene: 4.